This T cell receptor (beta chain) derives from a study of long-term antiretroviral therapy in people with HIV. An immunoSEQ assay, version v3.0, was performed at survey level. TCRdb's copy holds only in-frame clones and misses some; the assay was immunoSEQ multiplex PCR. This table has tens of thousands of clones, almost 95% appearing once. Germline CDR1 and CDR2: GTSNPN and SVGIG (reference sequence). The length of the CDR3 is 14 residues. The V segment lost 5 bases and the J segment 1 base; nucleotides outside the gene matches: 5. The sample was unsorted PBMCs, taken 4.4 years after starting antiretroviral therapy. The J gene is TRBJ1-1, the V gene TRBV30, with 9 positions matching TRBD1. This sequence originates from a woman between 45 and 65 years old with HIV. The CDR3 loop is CAWGQGKANTEAFF. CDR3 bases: TGTGCCTGGGGACAGGGGAAGGCGAACACTGAAGCTTTCTTT.